This passage covers 18 T cell receptor beta chains from one sample sequenced in a study of T cells in Graves' hyperthyroidism and ophthalmopathy. RNA transcripts were the template for amplifying TCR beta CDR3 regions. In the first-round RT-PCR of the TCR CDR3, the HTBI primer set was used. TCRdb analysed the multiplex PCR reads with MiXCR anew, one entry per CDR3 protein. In the table there are hundreds of thousands of distinct CDR3 sequences, roughly 15% of which are singletons. The sample comprised blood. The receptors shown here come from a woman under 30 with Graves' hyperthyroidism.

The chain is built from TRBV14 and TRBJ2-4; 10 bases line up with TRBD2. V gave up 3 bases and J gave up 4 bases; unmatched junction bases: 9. The CDR3 contains 17 residues. The germline V gene encodes CDR1 SGHDN and CDR2 FVKESK. CDR3 protein: CASSHGGLAEYKNIQYF. The CDR3 coding sequence is TGTGCCAGCAGCCACGGCGGACTAGCGGAATATAAAAACATTCAGTACTTC.

The sample holds many counts of this clonotype. J is TRBJ2-7 and V is TRBV11-2, with D possibly being TRBD2 (5 bases). Germline CDR1 SGHAT, CDR2 FQNNGV. V shed 2 bases and J shed 6 bases, with 14 bases lying between them. The CDR3 has 14 residues. The CDR3 here is CASSLRAAGGEQYF. The CDR3 DNA is TGTGCCAGCAGCTTACGGGCTGCGGGTGGCGAGCAGTACTTC. The full variable domain, in which reference TRBV11-2 and TRBJ2-7 provide the parts outside the CDR3, is EAGVAQSPRYKIIEKRQSVAFWCNPISGHATLYWYQQILGQGPKLLIQFQNNGVVDDSQLPKDRFSAERLKGVDSTLKIQPAKLEDSAVYLCASSLRAAGGEQYFGPGTRLTVT.

To note about this clonotype: The junction and the germline gene differ at one end; a read error may be behind it. The genes are TRBV4-3 and TRBJ2-7; TRBD1 might be the D (5 bases). This CDR3 has 18 amino acids. From germline, CDR1 is LGHNA and CDR2 YSLEER. The CDR3 loop is CASSQDVVGREERGERYF. The CDR3 DNA reads as TGCGCCAGCAGCCAAGATGTAGTCGGCAGGGAAGAACGCGGCGAGCGGTACTTC.

The chain uses TRBV19 and TRBJ2-5; no firm D call. Germline V CDR1 and CDR2: LNHDA, SQIVND (reference sequence). Trimming cost V 3 bases and J 1 base, with 9 bases left between them. This CDR3 spans 14 amino acids. The CDR3, as DNA: TGTGCCAGTAGTATGGAACTCAGCCAAGAGACCCAGTACTTC. It specifies CASSMELSQETQYF.

This clonotype was recorded a few times. This may come from a read error, since a much larger clone is one base off. The chain carries TRBV10-3 and TRBJ2-1; 11 nucleotides line up with TRBD2. The CDR3 has 17 amino acids. The germline CDR1 and CDR2 sequences are ENHRY and SYGVKD. The CDR3 protein is CAISDPKLAGVNNVQFF. The CDR3 DNA is TGTGCCATCAGTGACCCGAAACTAGCGGGGGTTAACAATGTGCAGTTCTTC.

The chain links TRBV10-3 to TRBJ1-1; the match to TRBD1 covers 10 bases. CDR1 is ENHRY and CDR2 is SYGVKD in the germline V gene. Losses at the gene ends were 6 bases for V and 5 bases for J; bases not matched to a gene: 3. This CDR3 contains 13 residues. The chain's CDR3 is CAIRGTGVTEAFF. For the CDR3, the DNA is TGTGCCATCAGGGGGACAGGGGTTACTGAAGCTTTCTTT.

The chain is built from TRBV12-3 or TRBV12-4 and TRBJ2-1, with TRBD2 as a possible D gene (6 bases). The CDR3 extends over 15 amino acids. Trimming pared 7 bases from V and 7 bases from J, leaving 20 bases between. CDR3: CASNYGSSGYNEQFF. CDR3 in DNA: TGTGCCAGCAACTACGGGAGTAGTGGGTATAATGAGCAGTTCTTC.

This clonotype has a count of ten or more. The chain links TRBV27 to TRBJ2-7; unclear D gene. Trimming took off 1 base at V and 3 bases at J, with 7 bases between the two ends. The germline V gene has CDR1 MNHEY and CDR2 SMNVEV (reference sequence). CDR3 length: 13 amino acids. The CDR3 sequence is CASSLLGNYEQYF. CDR3 DNA: TGTGCCAGCAGTTTATTGGGCAACTACGAGCAGTACTTC.

This clonotype was seen a few times. The rearrangement links TRBV6-1 to TRBJ1-1, with D maybe TRBD1 (5 bases). Germline V gene lookup returns CDR1 MNHNS and CDR2 SASEGT. The V end was cut by 6 bases, the J end by 7 bases, with 12 bases between. This CDR3 contains 12 residues. Here the CDR3 reads CASSIRGDEAFF. CDR3 in DNA: TGTGCCAGCAGCATACGGGGGGATGAAGCTTTCTTT.

The sample holds a few counts of this clonotype. The J gene is TRBJ2-1, the V gene TRBV4-1; D may correspond to TRBD1 or TRBD2 (5 bases each). The CDR3 is 17 residues long. V was pared by 1 base and J by 6 bases, with 19 bases between. Germline V gene data show CDR1 as MGHRA and CDR2 as YSYEKL. CDR3 nucleotide sequence: TGCGCCAGCAGCCAAGTCCCAGGGAGTAGTTCCCCCAATGAGCAGTTCTTC. Encoded protein: CASSQVPGSSSPNEQFF.

This clonotype was counted a few times. This chain links TRBV3-1 with TRBJ2-1, with TRBD2 matching over 7 bases. Trimming at V came to 1 base and at J to 0 bases, leaving 3 bases not matched to a gene. The germline CDR1 and CDR2 sequences are LGHDT and YNNKEL (reference sequence). The CDR3 consists of 16 residues. The chain's CDR3 is CASSQGGLLSYNEQFF. The CDR3 coding sequence is TGTGCCAGCAGCCAAGGGGGACTACTCTCCTACAATGAGCAGTTCTTC.

The chain recombines TRBV9 with TRBJ1-2; D is unresolved. V lost 3 bases, J lost 6 bases, and 18 bases lay in between. Germline values: CDR1 SGDLS, CDR2 YYNGEE. CDR3 length equals 15 residues. The CDR3 sequence: CASSGSITGMDGYTF. In DNA, the CDR3 is TGTGCCAGCAGCGGTAGCATCACGGGGATGGATGGCTACACCTTC.

The sample holds a few counts of this clonotype. The chain has TRBV7-9 and TRBJ2-7, with 10 bases fitting TRBD1. The CDR3 extends over 15 amino acids. Germline assignment: CDR1 SEHNR and CDR2 FQNEAQ (reference sequence). The junction had 7 bases not matched to a gene; V was cut back by 3 bases and J by 5 bases. The CDR3 DNA is TGTGCCAGCAGCTTGGGACCGGGACAGGGGCACGAGCAGTACTTC. Residues: CASSLGPGQGHEQYF.

In this sample, this clonotype turned up many times. The gene calls are TRBV11-3 and TRBJ2-1, with 9 bases that match TRBD2. The J segment lost 4 bases and the V segment lost 1 base, leaving 2 bases of the junction unmatched. This CDR3 spans 15 amino acids. Looked up from germline, CDR1 is SGHNT and CDR2 is YENEEA. CDR3 sequence: CASSLVSGRYNEQFF. As DNA, the CDR3 is TGTGCCAGCAGCTTAGTGAGCGGGAGGTACAATGAGCAGTTCTTC. The entire variable domain, with the rest obtained from reference TRBV11-3 and TRBJ2-1, is as follows: EAGVVQSPRYKIIEKKQPVAFWCNPISGHNTLYWYLQNLGQGPELLIRYENEEAVDDSQLPKDRFSAERLKGVDSTLKIQPAELGDSAVYLCASSLVSGRYNEQFFGPGTRLTVL.

This chain links TRBV11-2 with TRBJ2-1; weak D call: TRBD1 (6 bases). The V gene's germline CDR1 is SGHAT and CDR2 FQNNGV. V lost 1 base to trimming and J lost 12 bases, with 10 bases between them. The CDR3 spans 12 residues. The CDR3 sequence: CASSLVTGSQFF. The CDR3 coding sequence is TGTGCCAGCAGCTTAGTGACAGGATCGCAGTTCTTC.

This clonotype was counted at least ten times. The DNA for the CDR3 is TGCAGTGCTAAACTAGCGGGAGGGGGAGAGCAGTTCTTC. It codes for CSAKLAGGGEQFF. The V and J genes are TRBV20-1 and TRBJ2-1, with 13 bases fitting TRBD2. The junction had 4 bases not matched to a gene; V was cut back by 4 bases and J by 10 bases. The CDR3 spans 13 residues. Germline CDR1 and CDR2: DFQATT and SNEGSKA (reference sequence).

The rearrangement uses TRBV6-6 and TRBJ2-1, with 9 bases fitting TRBD2. V gave up 0 bases and J gave up 7 bases; unmatched junction bases: 7. The CDR3 contains 16 residues. Germline-derived CDR1 and CDR2 are MNHNY and SVGAGI (reference sequence). As DNA, the CDR3 is TGTGCCAGCAGTTACTCAGTAGCGGGAGCAGAGAATGAGCAGTTCTTC. It encodes CASSYSVAGAENEQFF.

This clonotype was seen ten or more times. The CDR3 loop is CASSEARLGRADTQYF. CDR3 sequence (DNA): TGTGCCAGCAGTGAAGCAAGACTAGGGAGGGCAGATACGCAGTATTTT. The rearrangement uses TRBV2 and TRBJ2-3, with TRBD2 identical over 7 bases. The V gene end was trimmed by 0 bases and the J gene end by 4 bases; junction bases not matched to a gene: 7. Germline CDR1 is SNHLY and CDR2 is FYNNEI. CDR3 length equals 16 residues.